A selection of T cell receptor beta chains follows, all from one sample in a study of T-cell memory formation after mild COVID-19. TCRdb re-called the 5' RACE reads through MiXCR, storing one row per CDR3 protein. The sample has about 320,000 distinct CDR3 sequences; roughly an eighth are singletons. The sequenced sample was PBMCs or a T cell subset sorted from them (not recorded which). These receptors originate from a man aged 18 to 35 who had mild COVID-19 (a few samples of this study predate the infection). Cell type and time point are not known. The CDR3 runs from the conserved cysteine through the conserved F or W. A D gene is named only where the DNA matches it firmly. Rows give clone size only sometimes, using once, few, many, or a class for an expanded clone.

J | D | V | size | DNA | CDR3
TRBJ1-5 | - | TRBV2 | few | TGTGCCAGCAGCCAAAACGGGGCCAATCAGCCCCAGCATTTT | CASSQNGANQPQHF
TRBJ2-5 | - | TRBV6-2/TRBV6-3 | - | TGTGCCAGCTGCCGGGGGACATTACAAGAGACCCAGTACTTC | CASCRGTLQETQYF
TRBJ1-5 | - | TRBV11-2 | many | TGTGCCAGCAGCTCGACGACAGGTGCTCAGCCCCAGCATTTT | CASSSTTGAQPQHF
TRBJ2-1 | TRBD1 | TRBV4-1 | few | TGCGCCAGCAGCCAAACGGACAGGGCCCCCTACAATGAGCAGTTCTTC | CASSQTDRAPYNEQFF
TRBJ2-3 | - | TRBV7-2 | few | TGTGCCAGCAGCCCTGAGGGGTCCGGCACAGATACGCAGTATTTT | CASSPEGSGTDTQYF
TRBJ2-7 | - | TRBV9 | - | TGTGCCAGCAGCGTAGAGGGTACCATCTACGAGCAGTACTTC | CASSVEGTIYEQYF
TRBJ2-3 | - | TRBV7-2 | few | TGTGCCAGCAGCCGCCTAGGGGGGGCTGTCACAGATACGCAGTATTTT | CASSRLGGAVTDTQYF
TRBJ1-6 | - | TRBV13 | - | TGTGCCAGCAGCTACCGACAGGCGCGATATTCACCCCTCCACTTT | CASSYRQARYSPLHF
TRBJ1-2 | - | TRBV6-5 | - | TGTGCCAGCACCGAAGTCGATCCCGAAAATGATAACTATGGCTACACCTTC | CASTEVDPENDNYGYTF
TRBJ1-2 | TRBD1 | TRBV7-9 | few | TGTGCCAGCAGCCCCGGACAGGGGGCAGACTATGGCTACACCTTC | CASSPGQGADYGYTF
TRBJ1-6 | - | TRBV7-2 | few | TGTGCCAGCAGCTTAGTCCGGCCAGAGCTTAATTCACCCCTCCACTTT | CASSLVRPELNSPLHF
TRBJ1-1 | - | TRBV11-2 | - | TGTGCCAGCAGCTTAAGGGCCCTTGAAGCTTTCTTT | CASSLRALEAFF
TRBJ2-1 | TRBD2 | TRBV9 | - | TGTGCCAGCAGCCAAGCGGGGCCCCAAGCGTACAATGAGCAGTTCTTC | CASSQAGPQAYNEQFF
TRBJ2-5 | - | TRBV7-2 | few | TGTGCCAGCAGCTTAGAGCGGGTTTGGGAGACCCAGTACTTC | CASSLERVWETQYF
TRBJ2-3 | TRBD2 | TRBV27 | once | TGTGCCAGCAGACTAGCGGGAGGGAGCACAGATACGCAGTATTTT | CASRLAGGSTDTQYF
TRBJ2-7 | - | TRBV27 | - | TGTGCCAGCAGTTTAACTGCAGGGGCGCAGTCCAGCGAGCAGTACTTC | CASSLTAGAQSSEQYF
TRBJ1-5 | TRBD1 | TRBV5-1 | - | TGCGCCAGCAGCACAGGGGACTATAGCAATCAGCCCCAGCATTTT | CASSTGDYSNQPQHF
TRBJ2-7 | TRBD2 | TRBV29-1 | - | TGCAGCGTAGCTACTAGCGGGGGAGACTACGAGCAGTACTTC | CSVATSGGDYEQYF
TRBJ2-1 | TRBD1 | TRBV2 | - | TGTGCCAGCAGTGAACTGGGACAGGGAAACAATGAGCAGTTCTTC | CASSELGQGNNEQFF
TRBJ2-1 | - | TRBV20-1 | many | TGCAGTGCTATTCAGTCAAACTACAATGAGCAGTTCTTC | CSAIQSNYNEQFF
TRBJ2-7 | - | TRBV6-2/TRBV6-3 | - | TGTGCCAGCAGCCAAACAGGGCTGCCCTCCTACGAGCAGTACTTC | CASSQTGLPSYEQYF
TRBJ1-6 | - | TRBV28 | many | TGTGCCAGCAGCCGGGGACGGGATAATTCACCCCTCCACTTT | CASSRGRDNSPLHF
TRBJ1-6 | - | TRBV5-1 | - | TGCGCCAGCAGCGTAGACAGAGGTTCACCCCTCCACTTT | CASSVDRGSPLHF
TRBJ2-1 | TRBD2 | TRBV12-3/TRBV12-4 | few | TGTGCCAGCAGCTGGACTAGCCCCTACAATGAGCAGTTCTTC | CASSWTSPYNEQFF
TRBJ2-3 | - | TRBV4-3 | few | TGCGCCAGCAGCCAAGATCTAAAAGGTAGCACAGATACGCAGTATTTT | CASSQDLKGSTDTQYF
TRBJ2-5 | - | TRBV9 | - | TGTGCCAGCAGCCCCCGGACCGGAGAGACCCAGTACTTC | CASSPRTGETQYF
TRBJ2-2 | - | TRBV4-3 | few | TGCGCCAGCAGCCAAGCCCTCACCGGGGAGCTGTTTTTT | CASSQALTGELFF
TRBJ2-3 | - | TRBV6-1 | - | TGTGCCAGCAGTGTCCCGAGGGGACCACCCACAGATACGCAGTATTTT | CASSVPRGPPTDTQYF
TRBJ2-7 | TRBD1 | TRBV5-1 | few | TGCGCCAGCAGCCGTTCCGGGACAGGGTCTGTCGAGCAGTACTTC | CASSRSGTGSVEQYF
TRBJ1-1 | - | TRBV12-3/TRBV12-4 | - | TGTGCCAGCAGCCGCGAGCAGTCCAACACTGAAGCTTTCTTT | CASSREQSNTEAFF